The TCR beta chain described here comes from a study of blood T cell repertoires in COVID-19. This table comes from immunoSEQ multiplex PCR, and its TCRdb copy is limited to in-frame clones, with some not included. Of about 93,000 clones listed, around four fifths were seen once; the top ten hold approximately 15%. CDR3 length: 16 residues. The germline V gene has CDR1 ENHRY and CDR2 SYGVKD. With V trimmed by 6 bases and J by 1 base, 5 bases remained unmatched. The chain couples TRBV10-3 to TRBJ2-5, with TRBD2 identical over 13 bases. The sequencing input was peripheral blood. This clonotype was obtained from a human donor in a cohort sampled during active COVID-19. The CDR3 region is CAISRGLAGPQETQYF. The CDR3 nucleotides are TGTGCCATCAGCCGGGGACTAGCGGGGCCCCAAGAGACCCAGTACTTC.